The source of this T cell receptor (beta chain) is a study of blood T cell repertoires in COVID-19. Whole-study context: Sites across the United States, Italy and Spain contributed samples from acute and convalescent COVID-19. T cells, B-cell-depleted T cells, or PBMCs supplied cDNA or gDNA.

Authors' data handling: From reference gene primer amplification, estimates of nucleated cell counts were derived. Only in-frame clones appear in the TCRdb table, and some are missing; sequencing was by immunoSEQ multiplex PCR. D and trimming were read from the DNA, whereas the V and J calls and clone size are those reported in that table. The sample yields approximately 19,000 clones, almost 90% seen once. V gave up 4 bases and J gave up 2 bases; unmatched junction bases: 5. The CDR3 runs to 15 residues. Per the germline V gene, CDR1 is SGHVS and CDR2 is FQNEAQ. The TCR comes from a human donor in a cohort sampled during active COVID-19. The sequenced sample was peripheral blood. The chain combines TRBV7-8 with TRBJ2-5; 9 positions agree with TRBD1. CDR3 in DNA: TGTGCCAGCAGCTATAACAGGGGGCATCAAGAGACCCAGTACTTC. Protein: CASSYNRGHQETQYF.